This TCR beta chain derives from a study of blood T cell repertoires in COVID-19. Study information: Donors in the United States, Italy and Spain gave samples during acute or convalescent COVID-19. The analysed material was cDNA or gDNA that came from T cells, B-cell-depleted T cells, or PBMCs.

In the study's own analysis: Scientists estimated how many nucleated cells there were by amplifying reference gene primers. Clones were sequenced by immunoSEQ multiplex PCR, and TCRdb holds only the in-frame ones, with some missing. V and J calls and clone size are given by that table; D and trimming were obtained from the DNA. The data contain roughly 81,000 clones, around nine tenths of them singletons. Sequenced: peripheral blood. This clonotype was sampled from a man between 25 and 39 years old with acute or convalescent COVID-19.

CDR3 DNA: TGTGCCAGCAGCCTGACGGGAGTGGGCCACGAGCAGTACTTC. Its translation is CASSLTGVGHEQYF. The genes are TRBV3-1 (or the pseudogene TRBV3-2) and TRBJ2-7, with D tentatively TRBD2 (6 bases). The CDR3 has 14 residues. V was pared by 4 bases and J by 5 bases, with 15 bases between. CDR1 is LGHDT and CDR2 is YNNKEL in the germline V gene (reference sequence).